This T cell receptor (beta chain) was captured in a study of early T cells in non-severe SARS-CoV-2 infection (dated by TCRdb to 2020 to 2023). Background on the whole study: Bulk RNA from unsorted whole blood was used for TCR sequencing, so alpha and beta chains could not be paired.

A case-control design nested within a healthcare worker cohort in London, UK, was used, with weekly nasopharyngeal swab PCR tests and blood sampling performed. Healthcare workers were recruited between 23 and 31 March 2020, during the week of the UK lockdown, and were followed weekly for up to roughly 15 weeks. The library was produced with 5' RACE. Reads for this sample came from a NextSeq 500. To correct for sequencing error and PCR bias, the TCR library protocol tagged individual cDNA molecules with unique molecular identifiers. Both TCR alpha and beta chains were sequenced, and tight co-correlation was observed between alpha and beta sequence abundances in each sample. In the source study's methods: Decombinator V4 was used to perform V gene, J gene and CDR3 annotation of TCR sequences. TCRs were defined as expanded if a significant change between any two time points was detected under a Poisson model with p below 0.0001. TCR abundances were normalised to the total number of TCRs sequenced per sample and were expressed as counts per million. TRAV1-2 paired with TRAJ12, TRAJ20 or TRAJ33 defined MAIT TCRs, while TRAV10 paired with TRAJ18 defined iNKT TCRs. VDJdb, accessed 1 November 2021, was searched for CMV, EBV and SARS-CoV-2 annotated TCRs, with TCRs annotated for multiple antigens excluded. Using fastp at Q25 and MiXCR, TCRdb reprocessed the public reads and kept productive beta chains. Every entry covers one CDR3 protein and lists the most common genes and DNA from its rows. The V and J calls here are based on TCRdb, not the publication. This sample lists about 71,000 distinct CDR3 sequences; approximately 15% were detected once. The ten largest clones add up to about 14% of the sample.

Broader findings and caveats from the paper: VDJdb matching was skewed toward anti-spike CD8 responses, so virus-specific expansions were likely underestimated and private and CD4 specificities were missed.

This clonotype was counted between two and nine times. Its antigen specificity is not known. It has no much larger one-base neighbor in the sample; base qualities were not kept. V is cut by 5 bases and J by 2 bases, and the space between the germline ends is 15 bases. According to the germline V gene, CDR1 reads MNHNS and CDR2 reads SASEGT. The CDR3 numbers 15 residues from cysteine through phenylalanine. Just CDR3 DNA is preserved here, 45 bases in frame from base 1. Here the chain combines TRBV6-1 and TRBJ1-2; the D gene cannot be named for sure. The clonotype comes from an adult who was a healthcare worker with PCR-confirmed SARS-CoV-2 infection or an uninfected control (not recorded which). The sequenced sample was whole blood. The CDR3 amino acid sequence is: CASSSAPAANYGYTF. The DNA reads as follows: TGTGCCAGCAGTTCGGCCCCCGCAGCAAACTATGGCTACACCTTC.